The 22 T cell receptor beta chains below all came from one sample that was sequenced in a study of B cell selection in AIRE deficiency. Profiled with immunoSEQ multiplex PCR; TCRdb holds only in-frame clones, not every one. The repertoire holds about 25,000 clones, with roughly 96% as singletons. Sorting defined conventional CD4 T cells as CD4+CD127+. Sequencing was carried out using CD4+CD127+ conventional T cells sorted from PBMCs. The receptors derive from a human donor in good health.

The chain combines TRBV7-3 with TRBJ2-7; D might be TRBD2 (5 bases). This CDR3 is built from 13 residues. V was pared by 5 bases and J by 4 bases, with 12 bases between. From germline, CDR1 is SGHTA and CDR2 FQGTGA. Here the CDR3 reads CASSPAGVYEQYF. Here the CDR3 DNA reads TGTGCCAGCAGCCCCGCCGGGGTTTACGAGCAGTACTTC.

This chain uses TRBV18 with TRBJ2-7; D is unresolved. Trimming took off 1 base at V and 1 base at J, with 8 bases between the two ends. The CDR3 is made up of 14 amino acids. Germline assignment: CDR1 KGHSH and CDR2 LQKENI. The CDR3 coding sequence is TGTGCCAGCTCACCACAGACGGTTTCCTACGAGCAGTACTTC. Translated, it gives CASSPQTVSYEQYF.

The chain links TRBV9 to TRBJ1-3; D may be TRBD1 (6 bases). Germline V gene lookup returns CDR1 SGDLS and CDR2 YYNGEE. The CDR3 loop spans 14 amino acids. The germline V and J ends were trimmed by 4 bases and 4 bases, with 12 bases remaining between them. The CDR3 sequence is CASSPGGSGNTIYF. In DNA, the CDR3 is TGTGCCAGCAGCCCCGGGGGCTCCGGAAACACCATATATTTT.

The chain employs TRBV18 and TRBJ2-2, with D unresolved. The CDR3 is made up of 14 amino acids. Per the germline V gene, CDR1 is KGHSH and CDR2 is LQKENI. V lost 1 base and J 5 bases, leaving 8 bases between the germline ends. The CDR3 nucleotides are TGTGCCAGCTCACCACTTCTGGATACCGGGGAGCTGTTTTTT. Translation gives CASSPLLDTGELFF.

V usage is TRBV27 and J usage is TRBJ2-3; a weak D match, TRBD1 (7 bases). The CDR3 covers 15 residues. V was trimmed by 6 bases and J by 1 base, leaving 14 bases between them. Germline CDR1 and CDR2: MNHEY and SMNVEV (reference sequence). CDR3 DNA sequence: TGTGCCAGCAGCCAGGGGGGAAGGGGCACAGATACGCAGTATTTT. Its protein product is CASSQGGRGTDTQYF.

V and J are TRBV4-2 and TRBJ1-3; the D gene is possibly TRBD1 (5 bases). V was clipped by 4 bases and J by 8 bases, with 21 bases between them. Per the germline V gene, CDR1 is LGHNA and CDR2 is YNFKEQ. The CDR3 sequence is 16 residues long. The CDR3 region is CASSRRRGKGSYTIYF. The CDR3 DNA reads as TGTGCCAGCAGCCGAAGACGGGGGAAGGGTAGCTACACCATATATTTT.

This clone was seen once. The chain uses TRBV7-3 and TRBJ2-3; D is ambiguous. CDR3 size: 15 residues. Trimming left V 1 base short and J 4 bases short, with 12 bases between. The germline V gene has CDR1 SGHTA and CDR2 FQGTGA. The chain's CDR3 is CASSLMSPGPDTQYF. CDR3 sequence (DNA): TGTGCCAGCAGCTTAATGTCTCCGGGTCCAGATACGCAGTATTTT. Filled out from reference TRBV7-3 and TRBJ2-3, the complete variable domain reads GAGVSQTPSNKVTEKGKYVELRCDPISGHTALYWYRQSLGQGPEFLIYFQGTGAADDSGLPNDRFFAVRPEGSVSTLKIQRTERGDSAVYLCASSLMSPGPDTQYFGPGTRLTVL.

This chain joins TRBV30 and TRBJ1-4; TRBD1 might be the D (5 bases). The CDR3 sequence is 13 residues long. V gave up 0 bases and J gave up 8 bases, with 10 bases separating them. Germline V gene sequence: CDR1 GTSNPN, CDR2 SVGIG (reference sequence). The DNA for the CDR3 is TGTGCCTGGAGTGTACAGGCATTAGAAAAACTGTTTTTT. It encodes CAWSVQALEKLFF.

The CDR3 region is CASSKGTGTNQETQYF. CDR3 DNA sequence: TGTGCCAGTAGTAAGGGAACCGGGACAAACCAAGAGACCCAGTACTTC. The chain combines TRBV19 with TRBJ2-5, with D tentatively TRBD1 (6 bases). The CDR3 runs to 16 residues. The V gene lost 4 bases and the J gene lost 0 bases, with 15 bases spanning the gap. Germline CDR1 LNHDA, CDR2 SQIVND (reference sequence).

V gene TRBV19 combines with J gene TRBJ2-7, with D perhaps assigned TRBD1 or TRBD2 (6 bases each). CDR3 length: 13 amino acids. Between the trimmed V and J ends, which lost 6 bases and 6 bases, there was a span of 15 bases. The germline CDR1 and CDR2 sequences are LNHDA and SQIVND (reference sequence). For the CDR3, the DNA is TGTGCCAGTAGGGGACGGGGGCCCCTCGAGCAGTACTTC. Translation gives CASRGRGPLEQYF.

This clone appeared once. V and J are TRBV6-1 and TRBJ1-2; maybe TRBD1 (5 bases). The V and J ends lost 0 bases and 0 bases respectively, with 11 bases between them. CDR1 is MNHNS, CDR2 SASEGT, per germline. The CDR3 is 16 residues long. The CDR3 DNA is TGTGCCAGCAGTGAAGCGAGGAGGGGCCCTAACTATGGCTACACCTTC. It translates to CASSEARRGPNYGYTF.

The J gene is TRBJ2-7, the V gene TRBV4-2; 11 positions match TRBD1. The V gene end was trimmed by 5 bases and the J gene end by 4 bases; junction bases not matched to a gene: 22. Germline values: CDR1 LGHNA, CDR2 YNFKEQ. This CDR3 region has 20 residues. Here the CDR3 DNA reads TGTGCCAGCAGCGCCCTCCTAAGGACAGGGGGCGCGGGGGCGAATTACGAGCAGTACTTC. This sequence encodes CASSALLRTGGAGANYEQYF.

The chain has TRBV11-3 and TRBJ2-5; perhaps TRBD1 as D (6 bases). V gave up 0 bases and J gave up 5 bases, with 10 bases separating them. Germline V gives CDR1 SGHNT, CDR2 YENEEA. This CDR3 has 14 amino acids. The CDR3 loop is CASSLDRGLETQYF. In DNA, the CDR3 is TGTGCCAGCAGCTTAGACAGGGGATTGGAGACCCAGTACTTC.

The J gene is TRBJ1-3, the V gene TRBV7-2, with unresolved D. This CDR3 is built from 12 residues. Germline V gene lookup returns CDR1 SGHTA and CDR2 FQGNSA. With 2 bases removed from V and 10 bases from J, the gap between germline ends came to 9 bases. The CDR3 DNA follows: TGTGCCAGCAGCTTATATGGGGAAACCATATATTTT. It yields the protein CASSLYGETIYF.

V is TRBV6-1 and J is TRBJ2-3; D gene ambiguous. Germline loops: CDR1 MNHNS, CDR2 SASEGT. Trimming removed 5 bases from V and 0 bases from J, with 12 bases in between. This CDR3 is 15 amino acids long. The CDR3 is CASSRDPASTDTQYF. The CDR3 bases are TGTGCCAGCAGTAGGGATCCTGCTAGCACAGATACGCAGTATTTT.

The CDR3 here is CASSLGQSTDTQYF. The CDR3 DNA sequence: TGTGCCAGCAGCTTGGGACAGAGCACAGATACGCAGTATTTT. The chain links TRBV11-3 to TRBJ2-3; 7 bases agree with TRBD1. The CDR3 is 14 residues long. The germline CDR1 and CDR2 sequences are SGHNT and YENEEA. V dropped 3 bases and J dropped 0; count of bases not matched to a gene: 0.

V gene TRBV16 combines with J gene TRBJ1-4; D may be TRBD1 (6 bases). The CDR3 is 15 amino acids. Trimming removed 4 bases from V and 8 bases from J, with 17 bases in between. In germline, CDR1 is KGHSY, CDR2 FQNENV. The CDR3 bases are TGTGCCAGCAGCCCACAAGGGGGTTCTTCGGAAAAACTGTTTTTT. Its protein is CASSPQGGSSEKLFF.

This chain connects TRBV18 to TRBJ1-6, with 7 bases that match TRBD1. Germline V gene data show CDR1 as KGHSH and CDR2 as LQKENI. After removal of 3 bases from V and 7 bases from J, the junction contained 3 bases not matched to a gene. The CDR3 is 14 amino acids. The CDR3 DNA reads as TGTGCCAGCTCACCTCAGGGGGGAAATTCACCCCTCCACTTT. This translates into CASSPQGGNSPLHF.

The chain employs TRBV10-3 and TRBJ1-1; no definite D call. Germline CDR1 and CDR2: ENHRY and SYGVKD. The V end lost 3 bases, the J end lost 2 bases, and 13 bases lay between the germline ends. The CDR3 runs 15 residues. CDR3 DNA: TGTGCCATCAGTGACTCTGGCAGGATTAACACTGAAGCTTTCTTT. Translated, it gives CAISDSGRINTEAFF.

The V gene is TRBV6-6, the J gene TRBJ2-7; 9 positions agree with TRBD1. CDR3 size: 14 residues. Trimming cost V 7 bases and J 6 bases; bases outside gene matches: 10. The germline CDR1 and CDR2 sequences are MNHNY and SVGAGI (reference sequence). Here the CDR3 DNA reads TGTGCCAGCACCAAGACCGGGACAGGGAGCGAGCAGTACTTC. Translated: CASTKTGTGSEQYF.

CDR3: CAWQTGAPGELFF. CDR3 nucleotide sequence: TGTGCCTGGCAAACAGGGGCCCCGGGGGAGCTGTTTTTT. The chain is built from TRBV30 and TRBJ2-2; TRBD1 matches at 7 bases. The CDR3 is made up of 13 amino acids. The V and J ends lost 5 bases and 8 bases, in that order; junction bases with no gene match: 8. In germline, CDR1 is GTSNPN, CDR2 SVGIG (reference sequence).

The chain employs TRBV6-5 and TRBJ2-1, with unresolved D. The CDR3 has 12 residues. Trimming pared 6 bases from V and 7 bases from J, leaving 10 bases between. Germline CDR1 MNHEY, CDR2 SVGAGI. The CDR3 DNA is TGTGCCAGCAGCGCTCTGGAGAATGAGCAGTTCTTC. It translates to CASSALENEQFF.